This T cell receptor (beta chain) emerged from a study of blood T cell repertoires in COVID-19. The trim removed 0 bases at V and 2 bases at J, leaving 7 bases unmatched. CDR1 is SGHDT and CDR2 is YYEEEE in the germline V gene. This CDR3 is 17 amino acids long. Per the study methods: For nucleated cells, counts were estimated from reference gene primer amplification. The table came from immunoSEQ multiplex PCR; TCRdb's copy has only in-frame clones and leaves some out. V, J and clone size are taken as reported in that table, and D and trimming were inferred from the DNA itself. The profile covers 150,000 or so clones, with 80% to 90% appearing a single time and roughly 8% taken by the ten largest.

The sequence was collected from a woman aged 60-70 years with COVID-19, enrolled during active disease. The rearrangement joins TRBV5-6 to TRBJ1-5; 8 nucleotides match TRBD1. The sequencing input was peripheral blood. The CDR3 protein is CASSLGAGGDGNQPQHF. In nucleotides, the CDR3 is TGTGCCAGCAGCTTGGGAGCAGGGGGCGACGGCAATCAGCCCCAGCATTTT.